The subject of this entry is one T cell receptor beta chain. This specimen belongs to a study of blood T cell repertoires in COVID-19. On the study more broadly: PBMCs, B-cell-depleted T cells, or T cells provided the cDNA or gDNA that made up the material.

The germline gives CDR1 KGHSH, CDR2 LQKENI. Between the trimmed V and J ends, which lost 3 bases and 9 bases, there was a span of 18 bases. This CDR3 spans 16 amino acids. Source study methods: Amplifying reference gene primers gave estimates of nucleated cell counts. Profiled with immunoSEQ multiplex PCR; TCRdb holds only in-frame clones, not every one. For V, J and clone size, that table is used; D and trimming come from the DNA. The sample lists roughly 370,000 clones, 87% occurring once. The genes are TRBV18 and TRBJ1-6; the D gene is possibly TRBD1 (6 bases). The sequenced sample was PBMCs or T cells enriched from blood (not recorded which). The sequence derives from a woman in her forties or fifties who had recovered from COVID-19. The CDR3 sequence is CASSPNLRGLGSPLHF. CDR3 in DNA: TGTGCCAGCTCACCGAACCTCAGGGGTTTGGGTTCACCCCTCCACTTT. The whole variable domain, filled in from reference TRBV18 and TRBJ1-6, reads NAGVMQNPRHLVRRRGQEARLRCSPMKGHSHVYWYRQLPEEGLKFMVYLQKENIIDESGMPKERFSAEFPKEGPSILRIQQVVRGDSAAYFCASSPNLRGLGSPLHFGNGTRLTVT.